Below, 5 T cell receptor beta chains from the same sample are listed, as sequenced in a study of cytomegalovirus exposure and HLA in healthy donors. The PCR ran on 60 Vbeta and 13 Jbeta primers. Measured with immunoSEQ multiplex PCR; TCRdb has only the in-frame clones, and not every one. This table has roughly 200,000 clones, roughly four fifths appearing once. What was sequenced was PBMCs. All receptors come from a man under 40 in good health and CMV-seronegative.

The J gene is TRBJ2-7, the V gene TRBV27; 11 bases fit TRBD2. The CDR3 consists of 15 residues. Germline V CDR1 and CDR2: MNHEY, SMNVEV (reference sequence). The J segment lost 0 bases and the V segment lost 6 bases, leaving 4 bases of the junction unmatched. CDR3 amino acids: CASRPLAGDSYEQYF. In DNA, the CDR3 is TGTGCCAGCAGACCACTAGCGGGAGACTCCTACGAGCAGTACTTC.

A remark on this clone: Other DNA sequences in the sample encode the same CDR3. The chain has TRBV30 and TRBJ1-6; D is undetermined. Germline V gene sequence: CDR1 GTSNPN, CDR2 SVGIG (reference sequence). There are 13 residues in the CDR3. Deletions cut 4 bases from V and 7 bases from J, with 11 bases between. The CDR3 sequence: CAWTTGLNSPLHF. As DNA, the CDR3 is TGTGCCTGGACCACCGGACTGAATTCACCCCTCCACTTT.

The CDR3 DNA sequence: TGTGCCAGCAGTGCGACAGGGGACAGGACTGAAGCTTTCTTT. As protein: CASSATGDRTEAFF. The chain has TRBV6-1 and TRBJ1-1; 8 positions match TRBD1. The V gene's germline CDR1 is MNHNS and CDR2 SASEGT. V trimming: 4 bases; J trimming: 5 bases; junction bases outside the gene matches: 6. CDR3 size: 14 residues.

The chain joins TRBV7-9 to TRBJ2-3, with D perhaps TRBD2 (6 bases). CDR1 is SEHNR and CDR2 is FQNEAQ in the germline V gene (reference sequence). There are 13 residues in the CDR3. The CDR3: CSGSPGETDTQYF. In nucleotides, the CDR3 is TGTTCCGGCAGCCCGGGAGAAACAGATACGCAGTATTTT.

This chain uses TRBV27 with TRBJ1-2, with TRBD1 matching 8 bases. V was pared by 5 bases and J by 4 bases, with 9 bases of the junction left unmatched. The CDR3 extends over 15 amino acids. Germline CDR1 reads MNHEY; CDR2 reads SMNVEV (reference sequence). The CDR3 DNA follows: TGTGCCAGCAGTCCGGCAGGGGGCGGGGGCTATGGCTACACCTTC. Its translation is CASSPAGGGGYGYTF.